This T cell receptor (beta chain) is from a study of blood T cell repertoires in COVID-19. J was trimmed by 3 bases and V by 0 bases; bases with no gene match: 3. Germline loops: CDR1 SGDLS, CDR2 YYNGEE. The CDR3 has 15 amino acids. Data came from immunoSEQ multiplex PCR; TCRdb stores just in-frame clones and leaves some out. Among some 320,000 clones listed, approximately 89% were seen once. This clonotype was sampled from a woman between 45 and 65 years old who had been exposed to COVID-19. The sample comprised PBMCs or T cells enriched from blood (not recorded which). This chain links TRBV9 with TRBJ2-7, with TRBD1 identical over 10 bases. The CDR3 sequence: CASSVGTGGFYEQYF. The DNA for the CDR3 is TGTGCCAGCAGCGTAGGGACAGGGGGGTTCTACGAGCAGTACTTC.